The rows below give T cell receptor beta chains drawn from one sample of a study of cytotoxic CD8 clonotypes in ibrutinib-treated CLL. Assay: immunoSEQ multiplex PCR; the TCRdb copy retains only in-frame clones and omits some. Of 140,000 to 150,000 clones in the sample, approximately 80% were seen once. The sample was PBMCs, taken after 24 months of ibrutinib treatment. These receptors were taken from a human donor with chronic lymphocytic leukemia. Each CDR3 is given with its conserved first and last residue. D genes are given only for firm matches. Clone size appears in some rows only: once, few, many, or a class for an expanded clone.

V: TRBV13; size: .; D: .; J: TRBJ2-3; DNA: TGTGCCAGCAGCCCGAGAGATGGTACGCAGTATTTT; CDR3: CASSPRDGTQYF
V: TRBV30; size: .; D: .; J: TRBJ1-5; DNA: TGTGCCTGGAGTGTACTGGGGAATAGCAATCAGCCCCAGCATTTT; CDR3: CAWSVLGNSNQPQHF
V: TRBV11-2; size: .; D: TRBD1; J: TRBJ2-3; DNA: TGTGCCAGCAGCTGGGGACAGGGGGCAGCGAGCACAGATACGCAGTATTTT; CDR3: CASSWGQGAASTDTQYF
V: TRBV25-1; size: .; D: TRBD2; J: TRBJ2-1; DNA: TGTGCCACCACGGGCGGGACTAGCGGGTGGGATGAGCAGTTCTTC; CDR3: CATTGGTSGWDEQFF
V: TRBV5-1; size: .; D: .; J: TRBJ1-2; DNA: TGCGCCAGCGGACTACCGGGCCGGGACTATGGCTACACCTTC; CDR3: CASGLPGRDYGYTF
V: TRBV30; size: .; D: TRBD1; J: TRBJ2-2; DNA: TGTGCCTGGAGTCTGACAGGGCCCGGGGAGCTGTTTTTT; CDR3: CAWSLTGPGELFF
V: TRBV21-1; size: .; D: .; J: TRBJ2-2; DNA: .; CDR3: CASSKWASGSGGGELFF
V: TRBV13; size: .; D: .; J: TRBJ2-5; DNA: TGTGCCAGCAGCTTAGTAGGCAGTAGAACCCAGTACTTC; CDR3: CASSLVGSRTQYF
V: TRBV6-6; size: .; D: .; J: TRBJ1-2; DNA: TGTGCCAGCAGTCGGGCGGTTCACTATGGCTACACCTTC; CDR3: CASSRAVHYGYTF
V: TRBV19; size: .; D: .; J: TRBJ2-3; DNA: TGTGCCAGTAGTATAACCCAGGACCTACCTACGCAGTATTTT; CDR3: CASSITQDLPTQYF
V: TRBV19; size: .; D: TRBD2; J: TRBJ2-5; DNA: TGTGCCAGTAGTGGCGGACTAGCGGGAGTGGGGGAGACCCAGTACTTC; CDR3: CASSGGLAGVGETQYF
V: TRBV6-5; size: once; D: .; J: TRBJ2-7; DNA: TGTGCCAGCAGTTACGGGCCCTTGGGATCCTACGAGCAGTACTTC; CDR3: CASSYGPLGSYEQYF
V: TRBV10-3; size: many; D: .; J: TRBJ1-1; DNA: TGTGCCATCAGTGACGGTCTGTATCTGAACACTGAAGCTTTCTTT; CDR3: CAISDGLYLNTEAFF
V: TRBV29-1; size: .; D: TRBD1; J: TRBJ1-2; DNA: TGCAGCGCCGAAGGACAGGGGCTGAGCTACACCTTC; CDR3: CSAEGQGLSYTF
V: TRBV4-3; size: .; D: TRBD2; J: TRBJ2-7; DNA: TGCGCCAGCAGCCAAGAATGGGGTGGGGCTAGCGGGACGGTGGGGAGCTCCTACGAGCAGTACTTC; CDR3: CASSQEWGGASGTVGSSYEQYF
V: TRBV9; size: .; D: TRBD1; J: TRBJ2-3; DNA: TGTGCCAGCAGCGAAGGGGCAGGGGGCCAAGGGGCAGATACGCAGTATTTT; CDR3: CASSEGAGGQGADTQYF
V: TRBV7-3; size: .; D: TRBD2; J: TRBJ2-1; DNA: TGTGCCAGCAGCCCCACGGGCGGGGGGGTTGAGCAGTTCTTC; CDR3: CASSPTGGGVEQFF
V: TRBV30; size: .; D: .; J: TRBJ1-4; DNA: TGTGCCTGGCAGACAGGACTTGCAACTAATGAAAAACTGTTTTTT; CDR3: CAWQTGLATNEKLFF
V: TRBV7-2; size: .; D: .; J: TRBJ2-5; DNA: TGTGCCAGCAGCTTTAGAGGGGGTAGGGAGACCCAGTACTTC; CDR3: CASSFRGGRETQYF
V: TRBV18; size: once; D: TRBD2; J: TRBJ2-1; DNA: TGTGCCAGCTCCCCCGGGACTAGTCTGGATGAGCAGTTCTTC; CDR3: CASSPGTSLDEQFF
V: TRBV7-3; size: .; D: .; J: TRBJ2-7; DNA: TGTGCCAGCAGCCCCCAGGGAGGTGGGGCCTACGAGCAGTACTTC; CDR3: CASSPQGGGAYEQYF
V: TRBV11-3; size: .; D: TRBD2; J: TRBJ2-1; DNA: TGTGCCAGCAGCTTACACGGGACTAGCGGGAGTGAGCAGTTCTTC; CDR3: CASSLHGTSGSEQFF
V: TRBV9; size: .; D: TRBD2; J: TRBJ2-3; DNA: TGTGCCAGCAGCGTGGGACTAGCGGGAGATACGCAGTATTTT; CDR3: CASSVGLAGDTQYF
V: TRBV11-2; size: few; D: .; J: TRBJ2-7; DNA: TGTGCCAGCAGCACCCCGGGGGGCAGGGTGTACGAGCAGTACTTC; CDR3: CASSTPGGRVYEQYF
V: TRBV7-2; size: .; D: TRBD2; J: TRBJ2-7; DNA: TGTGCCAGCAGCTTAGCGGGACCGGGGACTAGCAGATACGAGCAGTACTTC; CDR3: CASSLAGPGTSRYEQYF
V: TRBV2; size: .; D: .; J: TRBJ1-1; DNA: TGTGCCAGCAGTGTGCTGTCTTGGGACACTGAAGCTTTCTTT; CDR3: CASSVLSWDTEAFF
V: TRBV6-4; size: .; D: TRBD1; J: TRBJ2-3; DNA: TGTGCCAGCAGTGACTCTGTTGGGGACAGGGGACATACGCAGTATTTT; CDR3: CASSDSVGDRGHTQYF
V: TRBV14; size: .; D: .; J: TRBJ2-5; DNA: TGTGCCAGCAGCCAGTTTTGGGCCAGCGAAGAGACCCAGTACTTC; CDR3: CASSQFWASEETQYF
V: TRBV7-3; size: .; D: .; J: TRBJ2-2; DNA: TGTGCCAGCAGTCCCCCCGACACCGGGGAGCTGTTTTTT; CDR3: CASSPPDTGELFF
V: TRBV29-1; size: .; D: .; J: TRBJ1-2; DNA: TGCAGCGTTGAATTCGGGGTTGGCTACACCTTC; CDR3: CSVEFGVGYTF
V: TRBV7-3; size: .; D: .; J: TRBJ1-1; DNA: TGTGCCAGCAGCTCGGCCAACACTGAAGCTTTCTTT; CDR3: CASSSANTEAFF
V: TRBV18; size: once; D: .; J: TRBJ2-2; DNA: TGTGCCAGCTCACCCCCGGGGGCGGACACCGGGGAGCTGTTTTTT; CDR3: CASSPPGADTGELFF
V: TRBV6-5; size: .; D: .; J: TRBJ1-6; DNA: TGTGCCAGCAGTTTTCTGGGTAATTCACCCCTCCACTTT; CDR3: CASSFLGNSPLHF
V: TRBV9; size: .; D: TRBD1; J: TRBJ1-5; DNA: TGTGCCAGCAGCCCGGGACAGCGCAATCAGCCCCAGCATTTT; CDR3: CASSPGQRNQPQHF
V: TRBV7-2; size: .; D: .; J: TRBJ1-2; DNA: TGTGCCAGCACACCCAATTGGAGGGGCAATGGCTACACCTTC; CDR3: CASTPNWRGNGYTF
V: TRBV15; size: few; D: TRBD2; J: TRBJ2-3; DNA: TGTGCCACCCAAGGGACTAGCGGACCCACAGATACGCAGTATTTT; CDR3: CATQGTSGPTDTQYF
V: TRBV18; size: .; D: TRBD1; J: TRBJ2-7; DNA: TGTGCCAGCTCACCACCGATGGGACAGGGGGTTGGTGAGCAGTACTTC; CDR3: CASSPPMGQGVGEQYF
V: TRBV30; size: .; D: .; J: TRBJ2-7; DNA: TGTGCCTGGAGTGTAGGCGACGAGCAGTACTTC; CDR3: CAWSVGDEQYF
V: TRBV5-6; size: .; D: TRBD1; J: TRBJ1-1; DNA: TGTGCCAGCAGCTTGGGTATAGGGGGCTTTGGGAACACTGAAGCTTTCTTT; CDR3: CASSLGIGGFGNTEAFF
V: TRBV27; size: .; D: TRBD2; J: TRBJ2-5; DNA: TGTGCCAGCAGTTCCACGGGGGTAGCGGGGGGCCCAAGAGCGGCCCAGTACTTC; CDR3: CASSSTGVAGGPRAAQYF
V: TRBV11-2; size: .; D: .; J: TRBJ2-2; DNA: TGTGCCAGCAGCTTTGGTGTCGGGGAGCTGTTTTTT; CDR3: CASSFGVGELFF
V: TRBV15; size: .; D: .; J: TRBJ1-4; DNA: TGTGCCACCAGCAGAGTGGGTGTCTCTAATGAAAAACTGTTTTTT; CDR3: CATSRVGVSNEKLFF
V: TRBV19; size: .; D: .; J: TRBJ2-6; DNA: TGTGCCAGTAGCCCCTTTCCCTCTGGGGCCAACGTCCTGACTTTC; CDR3: CASSPFPSGANVLTF
V: TRBV2; size: .; D: TRBD2; J: TRBJ2-1; DNA: TGTGCCAGCAGCCGGGGGAGCGGGAGGGTCTATGAGCAGTTCTTC; CDR3: CASSRGSGRVYEQFF
V: TRBV5-1; size: .; D: .; J: TRBJ2-7; DNA: TGCGCCAGCAGCCCCCAGGTGTCCTACGAGCAGTACTTC; CDR3: CASSPQVSYEQYF
V: TRBV18; size: .; D: .; J: TRBJ2-5; DNA: TGTGCCAGCTCACGCGGCAGCCAAGAGACCCAGTACTTC; CDR3: CASSRGSQETQYF
V: TRBV7-2; size: .; D: .; J: TRBJ1-1; DNA: TGTGCCAGCAGCCGGTCGGGCACTGAAGCTTTCTTT; CDR3: CASSRSGTEAFF
V: TRBV27; size: .; D: .; J: TRBJ2-2; DNA: TGTGCCAGCAGTCCAACCTACGGGACGCTAGGAGACACCGGGGAGCTGTTTTTT; CDR3: CASSPTYGTLGDTGELFF
V: TRBV19; size: .; D: .; J: TRBJ2-5; DNA: TGTGCCAGTAGTGACAGGACGAAAGAGACCCAGTACTTC; CDR3: CASSDRTKETQYF
V: TRBV7-2; size: .; D: .; J: TRBJ2-5; DNA: TGTGCCAGCAGCTTTTCAGGGCCCCAAGAGACCCAGTACTTC; CDR3: CASSFSGPQETQYF
V: TRBV10-3; size: .; D: TRBD1; J: TRBJ2-7; DNA: TGTGCCATCAGTCCCAGTGGGGACAGGGGATACGAGCAGTACTTC; CDR3: CAISPSGDRGYEQYF
V: TRBV4-2; size: .; D: TRBD1; J: TRBJ1-4; DNA: TGTGCCAGCAGCCCCGGACAGGCCTCAACTAATGAAAAACTGTTTTTT; CDR3: CASSPGQASTNEKLFF
V: TRBV19; size: .; D: TRBD1; J: TRBJ2-7; DNA: TGTGCCAGTAGTGCCGGGACAGGGGGCGAGCAGTACTTC; CDR3: CASSAGTGGEQYF
V: TRBV19; size: .; D: .; J: TRBJ1-6; DNA: TGTGCCACGGCGGCTTCCCTTAATTCACCCCTCCACTTT; CDR3: CATAASLNSPLHF
V: TRBV5-6; size: .; D: .; J: TRBJ1-4; DNA: TGTGCCAGCAGCTTGATGGGGGAATGGGGTGAAAAACTGTTTTTT; CDR3: CASSLMGEWGEKLFF
V: TRBV19; size: .; D: TRBD2; J: TRBJ2-5; DNA: TGTGCCAGTAGTATTGGCCCCCCGACTAGCGAGACCCAGTACTTC; CDR3: CASSIGPPTSETQYF
V: TRBV2; size: .; D: TRBD2; J: TRBJ2-3; DNA: TGTGCCAGCAGTGAGAGGGCAGGCGGGGGAGATACGCAGTATTTT; CDR3: CASSERAGGGDTQYF
V: TRBV7-2; size: .; D: .; J: TRBJ2-6; DNA: TGTGCCAGCAGCGGCAGGGGAACTGGGGCCAACGTCCTGACTTTC; CDR3: CASSGRGTGANVLTF
V: TRBV21-1; size: .; D: .; J: TRBJ2-3; DNA: TGTGCCAGCAGCACGCGGGACAGAGGCACAGATACGCAGTATTTT; CDR3: CASSTRDRGTDTQYF